Sequencing of this TCR beta chain was carried out in a study of regulatory T cells in long-lasting Graves disease. Time point denoted: newly diagnosed GD, antithyroid drugs for less than 3 months. The TCR library used RNA extracted from PBMCs. The CDR3 has 18 amino acids. The germline CDR1 and CDR2 sequences are DFQATT and SNEGSKA (reference sequence). Building the TCR beta libraries relied on iRepertoire HTBI primers, and CDR3 regions underwent Arm-PCR. A single record per CDR3 protein comes from TCRdb applying MiXCR to the multiplex PCR reads. This sample has 400,000 to 450,000 distinct CDR3 sequences, with less than 20% found just once. This clonotype was counted only a few times. These records were also assigned to another study, of T cells in Graves' hyperthyroidism and ophthalmopathy. From that paper: Orbital computed tomography and thyroid ultrasound, together with serum TRAb and thyroxine and clinical symptoms, were used for diagnoses.

The clonotype comes from a woman aged 30 to 39 with Graves disease. The chain carries TRBV20-1 and TRBJ2-1; weak D call: TRBD2 (6 bases). The DNA end is a closer match to TRBJ2-5, so the J assignment may be wrong. This sample comprised peripheral blood mononuclear cells (PBMCs), obtained at new diagnosis, from a patient treated with antithyroid drugs. In nucleotides, the CDR3 is TGCAGTGCTGAAGAAGGCGTACTAGCTCCAGCTGGGCTGGAGACCCAGTACTTC. This codes for CSAEEGVLAPAGLETQYF.